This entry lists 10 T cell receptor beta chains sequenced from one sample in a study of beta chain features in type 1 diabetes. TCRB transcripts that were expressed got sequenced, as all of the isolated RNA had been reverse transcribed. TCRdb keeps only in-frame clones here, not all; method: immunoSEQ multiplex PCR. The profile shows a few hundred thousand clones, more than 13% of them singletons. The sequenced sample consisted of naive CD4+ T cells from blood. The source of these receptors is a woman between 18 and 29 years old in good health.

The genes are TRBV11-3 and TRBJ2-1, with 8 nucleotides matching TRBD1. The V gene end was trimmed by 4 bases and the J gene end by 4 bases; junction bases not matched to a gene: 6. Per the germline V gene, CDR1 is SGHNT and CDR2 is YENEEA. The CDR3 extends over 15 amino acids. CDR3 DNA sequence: TGTGCCAGCAGCTCCGGACAGGGATCTTACAATGAGCAGTTCTTC. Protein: CASSSGQGSYNEQFF.

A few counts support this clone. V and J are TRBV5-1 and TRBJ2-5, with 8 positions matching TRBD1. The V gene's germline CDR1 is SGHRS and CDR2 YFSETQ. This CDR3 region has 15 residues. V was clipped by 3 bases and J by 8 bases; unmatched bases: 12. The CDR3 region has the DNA TGCGCCAGCAGCTCGGGCCAGGGGGCACATAGAACCCAGTACTTC. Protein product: CASSSGQGAHRTQYF.

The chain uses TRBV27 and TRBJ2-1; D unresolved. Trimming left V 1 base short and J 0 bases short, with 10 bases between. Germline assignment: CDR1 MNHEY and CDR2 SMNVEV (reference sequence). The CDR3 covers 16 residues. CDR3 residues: CASSLYGQSSYNEQFF. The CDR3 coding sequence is TGTGCCAGCAGTTTATATGGGCAGAGCTCCTACAATGAGCAGTTCTTC.

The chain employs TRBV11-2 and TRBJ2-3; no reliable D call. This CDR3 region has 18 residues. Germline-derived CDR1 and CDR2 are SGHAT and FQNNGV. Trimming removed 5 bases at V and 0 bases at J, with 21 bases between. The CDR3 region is CASSPRLTGLLSTDTQYF. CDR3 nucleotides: TGTGCCAGCAGCCCTCGGTTAACGGGTTTATTGAGCACAGATACGCAGTATTTT.

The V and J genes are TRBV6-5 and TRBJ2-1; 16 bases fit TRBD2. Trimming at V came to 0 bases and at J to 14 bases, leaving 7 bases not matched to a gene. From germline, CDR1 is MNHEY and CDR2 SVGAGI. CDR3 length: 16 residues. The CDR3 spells CASSYSRPGLAGGKFF. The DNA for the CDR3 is TGTGCCAGCAGTTACTCGCGCCCGGGACTAGCGGGAGGGAAGTTCTTC.

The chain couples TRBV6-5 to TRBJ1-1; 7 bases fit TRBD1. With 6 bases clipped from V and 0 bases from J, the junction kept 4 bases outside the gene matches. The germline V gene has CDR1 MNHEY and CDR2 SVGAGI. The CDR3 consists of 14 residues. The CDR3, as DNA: TGTGCCAGCAGCAGACAGGGCATGAACACTGAAGCTTTCTTT. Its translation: CASSRQGMNTEAFF.

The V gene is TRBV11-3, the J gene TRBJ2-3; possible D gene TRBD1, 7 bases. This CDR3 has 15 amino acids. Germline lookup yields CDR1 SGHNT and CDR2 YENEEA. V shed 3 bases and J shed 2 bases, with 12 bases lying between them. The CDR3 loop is CASSFSGGYTDTQYF. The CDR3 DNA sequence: TGTGCCAGCAGCTTCTCAGGGGGGTACACAGATACGCAGTATTTT.

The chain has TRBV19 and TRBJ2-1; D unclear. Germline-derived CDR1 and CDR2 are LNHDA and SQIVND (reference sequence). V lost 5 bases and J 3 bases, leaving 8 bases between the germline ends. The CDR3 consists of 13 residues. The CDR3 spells CASSVRFYNEQFF. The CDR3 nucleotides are TGTGCCAGTAGTGTCCGTTTCTACAATGAGCAGTTCTTC. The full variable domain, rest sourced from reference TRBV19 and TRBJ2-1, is DGGITQSPKYLFRKEGQNVTLSCEQNLNHDAMYWYRQDPGQGLRLIYYSQIVNDFQKGDIAEGYSVSREKKESFPLTVTSAQKNPTAFYLCASSVRFYNEQFFGPGTRLTVL.

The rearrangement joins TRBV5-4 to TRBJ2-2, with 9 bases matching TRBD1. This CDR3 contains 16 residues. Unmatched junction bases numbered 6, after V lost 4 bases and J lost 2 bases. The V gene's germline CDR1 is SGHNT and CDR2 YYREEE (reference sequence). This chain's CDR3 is CASSRGQGTNTGELFF. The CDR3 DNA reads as TGTGCCAGCAGCCGCGGACAGGGGACCAACACCGGGGAGCTGTTTTTT. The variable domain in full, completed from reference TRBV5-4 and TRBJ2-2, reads ETGVTQSPTHLIKTRGQQVTLRCSSQSGHNTVSWYQQALGQGPQFIFQYYREEENGRGNFPPRFSGLQFPNYSSELNVNALELDDSALYLCASSRGQGTNTGELFFGEGSRLTVL.

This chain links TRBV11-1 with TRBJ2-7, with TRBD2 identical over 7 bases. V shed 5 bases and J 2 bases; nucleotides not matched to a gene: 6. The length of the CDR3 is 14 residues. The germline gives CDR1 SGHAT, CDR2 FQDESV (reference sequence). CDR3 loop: CASSREEVAYEQYF. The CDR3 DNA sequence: TGTGCCAGCAGCCGGGAGGAAGTCGCCTACGAGCAGTACTTC.